These 13 T cell receptor beta chains were all obtained from the same sample, sequenced in a study of human T cells and chemical hapten exposure (dated by TCRdb to about 2021). According to the study, the label for this sample's time point signals: patch test 1, 2 weeks after DPC sensitization. This specimen's treatment or condition label, interpreted: therapeutic diphenylcyclopropenone sensitization with weekly scalp DPC. To prepare the library, RACE was applied. This sample was sequenced with a NextSeq 500. TCRdb handled the public reads itself, with Q25 trimming in fastp and clone calling in MiXCR, and kept productive beta chains. Every distinct CDR3 protein forms one entry, paired with its most common genes and DNA. Within this sample are 65,000 to 85,000 distinct CDR3 sequences, with 12% of them counted one time only. 3.5% to 4.5% of the sample is held by the ten biggest clonotypes. The specimen was whole blood, collected in connection with sensitization to the hapten diphenylcyclopropenone (DPC). The origin of the receptors is a woman in her fifties or sixties with alopecia areata. Some clones in this sample may be carry-over from other donors' samples.

This clonotype was observed many times. The chain couples TRBV18 to TRBJ2-5, with unresolved D. Trimming stripped 3 bases from V and 5 bases from J, with 13 bases between. The CDR3 covers 14 residues. Germline loops: CDR1 KGHSH, CDR2 LQKENI. The CDR3 region is CASSPPPLGETQYF. The CDR3 nucleotides read TGTGCCAGCTCACCGCCCCCCCTCGGGGAGACCCAGTACTTC.

The chain joins TRBV28 to TRBJ2-7, with D unresolved. The CDR3 runs 12 residues. Trimming took off 10 bases at V and 1 base at J, with 11 bases between the two ends. CDR1 and CDR2 (germline): MDHEN, SYDVKM. DNA of the CDR3: TGTGCCACCCTGACGGATTCCTACGAGCAGTACTTC. It yields the protein CATLTDSYEQYF. Together with reference TRBV28 and TRBJ2-7, the CDR3 gives the full variable domain: DVKVTQSSRYLVKRTGEKVFLECVQDMDHENMFWYRQDPGLGLRLIYFSYDVKMKEKGDIPEGYSVSREKKERFSLILESASTNQTSMYLCATLTDSYEQYFGPGTRLTVT.

In its sample, this clonotype was seen many times. The rearrangement joins TRBV20-1 to TRBJ1-5; D is uncertain. V was shortened by 5 bases and J by 6 bases, with 17 bases between the two germline ends. CDR3 length: 14 amino acids. Germline loops: CDR1 DFQATT, CDR2 SNEGSKA (reference sequence). The CDR3: CSAAGLPGVQPQHF. The CDR3 nucleotides are TGCAGTGCTGCGGGATTACCGGGAGTTCAGCCCCAGCATTTT.

This sequence joins TRBV19 and TRBJ1-2; D remains ambiguous. The germline V gene encodes CDR1 LNHDA and CDR2 SQIVND (reference sequence). Trimming left V 3 bases short and J 4 bases short, with 12 bases between. The CDR3 runs to 14 residues. The CDR3 protein is CASSIDRGFYGYTF. Here the CDR3 DNA reads TGTGCCAGTAGTATTGATCGGGGATTCTATGGCTACACCTTC.

This clonotype showed up many times. The chain has TRBV20-1 and TRBJ2-3, with 9 bases identical to TRBD2. V lost 3 bases to trimming and J lost 0 bases; unmatched junction nucleotides: 4. From germline, CDR1 is DFQATT and CDR2 SNEGSKA (reference sequence). The CDR3 is made up of 15 amino acids. The CDR3 reads CSASGGGESTDTQYF. In DNA, the CDR3 is TGCAGTGCTAGCGGCGGGGGGGAAAGCACAGATACGCAGTATTTT.

This clonotype was detected ten times or more. The rearrangement joins TRBV5-8 to TRBJ1-6; 10 bases line up with TRBD1. Trimming took 4 bases from V and 10 from J; bases not matched to a gene: 11. Germline CDR1 SGHTS, CDR2 YDEGEE. The CDR3 loop spans 16 amino acids. CDR3: CASSQIPTGGGSPLHF. The CDR3 nucleotides are TGTGCCAGCAGCCAGATCCCGACAGGGGGCGGATCACCCCTCCACTTT.

V and J are TRBV5-1 and TRBJ2-3; no reliable D call. V shed 1 base and J shed 4 bases, with 10 bases lying between them. CDR3 length: 14 amino acids. Germline-derived CDR1 and CDR2 are SGHRS and YFSETQ. In nucleotides, the CDR3 is TGCGCCAGCAGCTTGATAAGAAACGCAGATACGCAGTATTTT. The encoded protein is CASSLIRNADTQYF.

The rearrangement links TRBV7-9 to TRBJ2-1; D possibly corresponds to TRBD1 (5 bases). V gave up 5 bases and J gave up 0 bases, with 20 bases separating them. CDR1 SEHNR and CDR2 FQNEAQ come from the germline V gene (reference sequence). CDR3 length: 18 residues. CDR3 residues: CASSPQRGVISSYNEQFF. CDR3 coding DNA: TGTGCCAGCAGCCCCCAAAGGGGCGTCATAAGCTCCTACAATGAGCAGTTCTTC.

The chain uses TRBV20-1 and TRBJ1-5; D is unresolved. The V end lost 6 bases, the J end lost 7 bases, and 13 bases lay between the germline ends. Germline-derived CDR1 and CDR2 are DFQATT and SNEGSKA (reference sequence). There are 12 residues in the CDR3. Here the CDR3 reads CSARTEGQPQHF. CDR3 DNA sequence: TGCAGTGCCAGGACTGAAGGACAGCCCCAGCATTTT.

The chain recombines TRBV29-1 with TRBJ2-3; D ambiguous. Germline CDR1 reads SQVTM; CDR2 reads ANQGSEA. The CDR3 runs to 12 residues. The germline V and J ends were trimmed by 2 bases and 0 bases, with 3 bases remaining between them. As DNA, the CDR3 is TGCAGCGTTGAACTCAGCACAGATACGCAGTATTTT. The encoded protein is CSVELSTDTQYF.

CDR3 nucleotide sequence: TGTGCCAGCAGTGCCGGAGGACAGTATAATTCACCCCTCCACTTT. This gives the protein CASSAGGQYNSPLHF. This chain uses TRBV27 with TRBJ1-6; TRBD1 is a possible D gene (6 bases). In germline, CDR1 is MNHEY, CDR2 SMNVEV (reference sequence). The CDR3 sequence is 15 residues long. V was shortened by 5 bases and J by 4 bases, with 12 bases between the two germline ends.

The chain couples TRBV29-1 to TRBJ2-3, with D perhaps being TRBD1 or TRBD2 (5 bases each). The germline V gene has CDR1 SQVTM and CDR2 ANQGSEA. This CDR3 region has 13 residues. Trimming took 8 bases from V and 2 from J, leaving 14 bases between them. The CDR3 bases are TGCAGCCCGGGACGGATCCTCACAGATACGCAGTATTTT. This sequence encodes CSPGRILTDTQYF.

This clonotype came up many times. The chain is built from TRBV29-1 and TRBJ2-7, with 9 bases that match TRBD1. The CDR3 spans 14 residues. J lost 0 bases, V lost 7 bases, and 7 bases had no gene match. Looked up from germline, CDR1 is SQVTM and CDR2 is ANQGSEA. The CDR3 spells CSAVQGAHSYEQYF. CDR3 bases: TGCAGCGCGGTACAGGGGGCCCACTCCTACGAGCAGTACTTC.